This section outlines one T cell receptor (beta chain) sequence together with its context. The target antigen is unknown. CDR3 length: 16 amino acids. Germline values: CDR1 LGHNA, CDR2 YSLEER. Trimming cost V 0 bases and J 10 bases; bases outside gene matches: 8. This sample was taken from a study of post-analysis software for immune sequencing data. For the study at large: Relapsing-remitting, secondary progressive and progressive-relapsing multiple sclerosis courses were included.

Study-wide points: When compared against controls, multiple sclerosis patients showed significantly lower normalized Chao1 diversity. The five TRBV segments detected at higher frequency in patients than in controls included TRBV5-6, TRBV5-1 and TRBV20-1. Under F measure analysis, samples from one preparation batch co-clustered strongly.

Every TCR beta cDNA library bore unique molecular identifiers. Approximately 500,000 cDNA molecules were recovered from an input of 1 to 10 million T cells. TCRdb redid the calling of the PCR reads with MiXCR, one entry per CDR3 protein. The profile shows some 700,000 distinct CDR3 sequences, approximately 59% of them singletons. Sequencing was done on a sample of blood. The chain recombines TRBV4-3 with TRBJ2-1; 11 nucleotides line up with TRBD1. The receptor's source is a girl under 10 years old with multiple sclerosis. The CDR3 loop is CASSQDQDRGRGEQFF. In DNA, the CDR3 is TGCGCCAGCAGCCAAGATCAGGACAGGGGGCGAGGAGAGCAGTTCTTC.